This entry describes one T cell receptor (beta chain). There is no known antigen for this receptor. These data belong to a study of cytomegalovirus exposure and HLA in healthy donors (dated by TCRdb to the late 2010s). Turning to the overall study: In an earlier analysis of 450 to 750 of the donors, 276 Gb of sequence data and some 100 million unique TCR beta sequences from some 170 million T cells were reported. Around 320 gigabases of sequencing data and approximately 85 million unique TCR sequences were included in an early release covering about 700 HLA-typed donors. Among the 398 genotyped donors, approximately 82% belonged to the genetic ancestry cluster associated with self-reported Caucasian donors. The study aimed to test whether signatures of past pathogen exposure could be identified by cataloging public T cell receptors. The study profiled the T cell repertoires of approximately 700 subjects by immunosequencing and related them to cytomegalovirus serostatus. Besides the first cohort of under 700 subjects, a separate validation cohort made up of 120 different subjects was used. To predict cytomegalovirus infection status, the study brought together high-throughput TCR immunosequencing, statistical association of individual TCRs with disease status, and machine learning. A later analysis re-examined previously published TCR beta repertoires from 610 or so donors and added high-resolution HLA genotyping to investigate patterns of TCR occurrence. Rather than drawing on any new phenotypic data, the later analysis identified candidate immune exposures from TCR beta sequences and the way those sequences occurred across donors. An earlier analysis of 500 to 750 of the donors applied high-throughput TCR beta sequencing to assess whether each TCR beta V gene segment acted as functional or pseudogenic. Alongside the repertoire data, information on donor age, sex, ethnicity and CMV serostatus was compiled. In a later genetic analysis, genome-wide SNP genotypes for about three fifths of the roughly 670 donors were used, and that subset was treated as a discovery cohort. All discovery cohort repertoires had been generated using a single sequencing platform. Both class I and class II loci were covered by HLA typing, at four-digit resolution. The number of donors typed differed by locus, with about 629-630 for A, B, C, DRB1 and DQB1, roughly 520 for DQA1, 600 to 610 for DPA1, and approximately 470 for DPB1. Roughly 5 DR-DQ haplotypes were handled as single units for association and clustering, since linkage in the cohort was strong. On average, around 240,000 unique TCR beta nucleotide sequences were sequenced per donor among fewer than 500 genotyped donors of the cohort, with approximately 18% of those sequences being non-productive. The research as a whole found: Strong co-occurrence of HLA alleles, especially DR and DQ, made assigning TCR associations to individual alleles difficult. In a later analysis, HLA-associated TCR beta chains showed more clonal expansion and lower generation probabilities than non-associated chains that were equally common. A later genetic analysis reported fewer N-insertions in productive TCRs among donors in an Asian-associated ancestry cluster than the roughly 620-donor mean. Linkage disequilibrium might explain the correlated functional status among segregating V segments, but an unknown experimental factor could not be excluded. V-gene and J-gene trimming of TCR beta chains was associated with a missense DCLRE1C variant in a later genetic analysis, and the association was replicated in an independent cohort. A cluster of highly shared sequence variants was judged likely to represent a technical artifact of the sequencing pipeline. Specific HLA alleles were associated with over 15,000 TCR beta sequences at a false discovery rate of 0.05 in a later analysis. Because counts were too low, approximately 15 rarely observed V segments, including chromosome 9 orphons, were excluded from the earlier analysis of fewer than 650 of the donors. In an earlier analysis of over 550 of the donors, most TCR beta V segments were observed in productive rearrangements about 87% or about 30% of the time, broadly matching IMGT annotations. Across donors, most TCR sequences were observed very rarely, whereas some public TCRs were present in many individuals. According to a later analysis, parvovirus B19, influenza, CMV and Epstein-Barr virus appeared linked to several top co-occurrence clusters. A further reported finding was that TCR beta sequences accurately predicted the HLA-A and HLA-B alleles for most subjects in the first cohort. Three of the identified cytomegalovirus-associated TCR beta chains were confirmed in vitro to be specific for cytomegalovirus antigens. The classifier was reported to diagnose cytomegalovirus status with high specificity and sensitivity in both the original and validation cohorts. In a later analysis, TCR association rates were found to vary across HLA loci, with the most associated TCRs seen for DRB1 alleles and the fewest for HLA-C alleles. Sequencing depth was assumed to be roughly uniform across donors in the presence/absence analyses, though that assumption may not hold. According to the authors, the approach could potentially be generalized to other disease states and immunological phenotypes. Immune exposure information for the cohort was limited to CMV serostatus. Some IMGT-functional V segments, including TRBV6-2 and TRBV6-3, could not be told apart with the 87-base-pair reads, so those segments were excluded. The study gave a list of under 200 TCR beta chains associated with cytomegalovirus. Because some donors lacked HLA typing at each locus, the association tests relied only on the typed subset. This cohort had only TCR beta chains sequenced, and the lack of alpha or paired-chain data limited which features could be detected. In a later analysis, most CMV-associated TCR beta chains were found to appear HLA-restricted, with HLA associations seemingly driven largely by CMV exposure.

The trim is 4 bases for V and 3 bases for J, with a gap of 15 bases between the germline ends. Measured from the cysteine to the phenylalanine, the CDR3 is 15 residues long. CDR3 DNA is the only sequence kept; it has 45 bases, read in frame from the first base. The germline V gene sets CDR1 to SGDLS and CDR2 to YYNGEE. Receptor amplification or capture employed the immunoSEQ multiplex PCR assay. The multiplex PCR relied on a mix of 60 forward primers for TCR Vbeta segments and 13 reverse primers for TCR Jbeta segments. A multiplex PCR assay on genomic DNA amplified the CDR3 region of rearranged TCR beta genes. The amplified TCR beta libraries were sequenced on the Illumina HiSeq System as 87-base-pair reads. Per the original workflow: A later analysis tallied around 82 million unique TCR beta chains across the 600 to 700 repertoires, and approximately 9.9 million of those chains were shared by two or more donors. A nearest-neighbor algorithm error-corrected the raw reads and collapsed the reads into unique sequences, merging closely related sequences to remove PCR and sequencing errors. Alignment of CDR3 sequences to IMGT reference sequences was used to assign V, D and J gene segments. Each retained sequence needed at least a six-nucleotide match to both a V gene segment and a J gene segment. Rearrangements were called productive when the CDR3 lacked stop codons and stayed in frame with V and J; all others were non-productive. Following IMGT convention, CDR3 was defined as the stretch from the second conserved V-encoded cysteine to the conserved J-encoded phenylalanine. The earlier analysis of 500 to 750 of the donors excluded any sequence lacking an unambiguous match to a single V gene segment. An earlier analysis of 550 to 650 of the donors classified V segments as functional when productive rearrangements were above 56.7% and as segregating when the standard deviation between donors was above 5%. To diagnose cytomegalovirus status from the catalog of TCR beta chain sequences, a statistical classification framework was built. In a later analysis, TCR nucleotide sequences were compared against IMGT/GENE-DB human TR gene sequences so that V and J genes could be assigned. Using the TCRdist pipeline, a later analysis assigned CDR3 sequences along with most-parsimonious VDJ recombination scenarios. In a later analysis, every TCR beta chain was defined by the combination of its CDR3 amino acid sequence and its V-gene family, and reads without a unique V-gene family were dropped. As a way to deal with suspected cross-contamination and a sequencing artifact, a later analysis dropped approximately 590 nucleotide sequences that were highly shared and had low generation probability. In a later analysis, a clonal expansion index for each public chain was calculated from normalized within-repertoire ranks of inferred template counts. In a later analysis, generation probabilities were computed using a VDJ recombination model fitted to out-of-frame rearrangements, and the results were checked against IGoR. In a later analysis, hypergeometric tests were used to score TCR-TCR, TCR-HLA and TCR-CMV co-occurrence, with a repertoire-size bias correction applied to TCR pairs. False discovery rates were estimated in a later analysis by permuting HLA or CMV assignments 20 times. A later analysis grouped co-occurring TCRs with DBSCAN, adding TCRdist sequence similarity when clustering within HLA-allele-positive subsets. Repertoires with fewer than 30,000 or more than 120,000 public chains, plus five repertoires with anomalous nucleotide sharing, were excluded from co-occurrence clustering. Imported from immuneACCESS, the table was reduced by TCRdb to in-frame sequences with V and J called. These copies leave out some clones; in studies compared against another copy, an unresolved V gene accounts for under half, and the cause of the remainder is not known. V, J and clone size are taken as reported in that table, and D and trimming were inferred from the DNA itself. This sample's table contains over 30,000 clones. The ten largest clones add up to approximately 4.5% of the sample.

The cohort comprised 710 or so healthy bone marrow donors. At the time of sampling, all cohort members were nominally healthy, though unrecorded immune exposures were likely present. The donor was CMV seropositive and belonged to the group of 250 to 350 seropositive cohort members. A peripheral blood sample was collected from each donor, and TCR beta sequencing was performed on peripheral blood mononuclear cells. The Qiagen DNeasy Blood Extraction Kit was used to extract genomic DNA from the blood cell samples. The chain is encoded by TRBV9 joined to TRBJ2-3; a tentative D match to TRBD2 spans 5 bases. The sequencing input was PBMCs. This receptor was taken from a woman aged 40 to 50 in good health and CMV-seropositive. The DNA is TGTGCCAGCAGCCCAGGAGTGAGGGAAACAGATACGCAGTATTTT. It codes for CASSPGVRETDTQYF.